The table lists the clone carrying this TCR beta chain with a count of one. This sample is drawn from a study of blood T cell repertoires in COVID-19. Study information: From T cells, B-cell-depleted T cells, or PBMCs came the material, which was cDNA or gDNA.

The germline V gene has CDR1 LNHDA and CDR2 SQIVND (reference sequence). This CDR3 is built from 15 residues. The germline V and J ends were trimmed by 5 bases and 4 bases, with 15 bases remaining between them. The protocol was immunoSEQ multiplex PCR, while the TCRdb copy is restricted to in-frame clones and leaves out a portion. The profile covers about 80,000 clones, with around 76% appearing a single time and around a sixth taken by the ten largest. Sequenced sample: peripheral blood. The clonotype was recovered from a man aged 65 to 79 with active or convalescent COVID-19. This chain links TRBV19 with TRBJ1-5; no firm D call. CDR3 in DNA: TGTGCCAGTAGTCCGACAACAACCGCGAATCAGCCCCAGCATTTT. Amino acids: CASSPTTTANQPQHF.